Listed here is a single T cell receptor (beta chain). How the authors handled the data: Reference gene primers were amplified, and this amplification served to estimate nucleated cell counts. The table came from immunoSEQ multiplex PCR; TCRdb's copy has only in-frame clones and leaves some out. Clone size and the V and J calls come from that table; the DNA yielded D and trimming. The sample shows more than 150,000 clones, approximately 88% of them seen only once. V was pared by 5 bases and J by 3 bases, with 6 bases of the junction left unmatched. The V gene's germline CDR1 is SNHLY and CDR2 FYNNEI. The CDR3 totals 16 residues. The data derive from a study of blood T cell repertoires in COVID-19. Turning to the study itself: From the United States, Italy and Spain came samples of acute and convalescent COVID-19.

The chain is built from TRBV2 and TRBJ2-1, with 11 bases matching TRBD2. Sequencing was carried out using peripheral blood. This sequence originates from a woman in her sixties or seventies with acute or convalescent COVID-19. CDR3 in DNA: TGTGCCAGCAGTAGGGCTAGCGGGGGGTACTACAATGAGCAGTTCTTC. Protein sequence: CASSRASGGYYNEQFF.